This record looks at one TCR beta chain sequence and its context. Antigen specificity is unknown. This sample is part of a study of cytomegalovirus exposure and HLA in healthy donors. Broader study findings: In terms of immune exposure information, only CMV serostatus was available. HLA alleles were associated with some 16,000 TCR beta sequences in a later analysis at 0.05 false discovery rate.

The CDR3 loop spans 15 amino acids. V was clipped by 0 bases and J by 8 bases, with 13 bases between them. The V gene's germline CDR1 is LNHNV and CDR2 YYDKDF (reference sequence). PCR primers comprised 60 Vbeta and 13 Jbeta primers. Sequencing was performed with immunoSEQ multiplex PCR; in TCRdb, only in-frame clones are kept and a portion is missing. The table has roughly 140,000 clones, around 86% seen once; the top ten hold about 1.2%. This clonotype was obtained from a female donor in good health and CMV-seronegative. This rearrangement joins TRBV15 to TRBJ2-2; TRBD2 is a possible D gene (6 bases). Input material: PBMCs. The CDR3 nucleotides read TGTGCCACCAGCAGAGATATAGGAGGGTTAGGGGAGCTGTTTTTT. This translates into CATSRDIGGLGELFF.